This entry lists 5 T cell receptor beta chains sequenced from one sample in a study of shared clonotypes between healthy human individuals. Positively selected for CCR7, the CD45RO-negative cells used as naive CD8 cells excluded terminally differentiated effector memory CD45RA+ cells. Sequenced by immunoSEQ multiplex PCR; TCRdb stores in-frame clones only, minus some. This table has 550,000 to 650,000 clones, approximately 96% appearing once. The sample taken for sequencing was naive CD8+ T cells sorted from blood. These receptor sequences come from a woman in her twenties or thirties in good health.

This chain connects TRBV7-6 to TRBJ1-5, with D perhaps matching TRBD1 (5 bases). Germline CDR1 is SGHVS and CDR2 is FNYEAQ. V was pared by 3 bases and J by 6 bases, with 9 bases between. The CDR3 runs to 13 residues. CDR3 sequence: CASSLSGTQPQHF. DNA for the CDR3: TGTGCCAGCAGCTTGTCAGGGACTCAGCCCCAGCATTTT.

This chain joins TRBV7-9 and TRBJ2-3; TRBD1 agrees at 8 bases. Germline V CDR1 and CDR2: SEHNR, FQNEAQ (reference sequence). The CDR3 spans 15 residues. V shed 5 bases and J 0 bases; nucleotides not matched to a gene: 4. The CDR3 DNA sequence: TGTGCCAGCAGCCGACGGGACAGGAGCACAGATACGCAGTATTTT. Translated: CASSRRDRSTDTQYF.

The chain combines TRBV27 with TRBJ1-1; 9 nucleotides agree with TRBD1. The CDR3 runs to 14 residues. Unmatched junction bases numbered 4, after V lost 5 bases and J lost 3 bases. The V gene's germline CDR1 is MNHEY and CDR2 SMNVEV (reference sequence). CDR3 residues: CASSVGQGYTEAFF. The CDR3 DNA follows: TGTGCCAGCAGTGTCGGACAGGGGTACACTGAAGCTTTCTTT.

This clone came up once. This chain links TRBV6-5 with TRBJ2-5; possibly TRBD1 or TRBD2 for D (7 bases each). Germline V gene data show CDR1 as MNHEY and CDR2 as SVGAGI. Deletions cut 2 bases from V and 2 bases from J, with 12 bases between. This CDR3 spans 15 amino acids. CDR3 in amino acids: CASSYGGGQQETQYF. The CDR3 DNA follows: TGTGCCAGCAGTTACGGGGGGGGACAGCAAGAGACCCAGTACTTC.

This rearrangement joins TRBV6-6 to TRBJ1-1; D gene unclear. Germline CDR1 MNHNY, CDR2 SVGAGI (reference sequence). This CDR3 is 13 amino acids long. Trimming took off 2 bases at V and 2 bases at J, with 6 bases between the two ends. CDR3 loop: CASSYGSNTEAFF. CDR3 coding DNA: TGTGCCAGCAGTTACGGGTCTAACACTGAAGCTTTCTTT.